This entry lists 12 T cell receptor beta chains sequenced from one sample in a study of blood T cell repertoires in COVID-19. The data were produced by immunoSEQ multiplex PCR, yet TCRdb's version contains in-frame clones alone and is incomplete. Of a few hundred thousand clones listed, about 84% are singletons. The sample consisted of peripheral blood. These receptors all come from a woman aged 45 to 65 with acute or convalescent COVID-19.

The chain carries TRBV28 and TRBJ2-1; 9 bases fit TRBD1. Germline V gene data show CDR1 as MDHEN and CDR2 as SYDVKM. CDR3 length equals 15 residues. With V trimmed by 10 bases and J by 3 bases, 10 bases remained unmatched. CDR3 in amino acids: CATRDRVFNYNEQFF. The CDR3 bases are TGTGCCACACGGGACAGGGTTTTCAACTACAATGAGCAGTTCTTC.

The CDR3 protein is CASSQALGLAAENEQFF. The DNA of the CDR3 is TGTGCCAGCAGCCAAGCCCTAGGACTAGCGGCGGAGAATGAGCAGTTCTTC. The genes are TRBV3-1 (or the pseudogene TRBV3-2) and TRBJ2-1; 10 bases map to TRBD2. The CDR3 runs 17 residues. From germline, CDR1 is LGHDT and CDR2 YNNKEL (reference sequence). V shed 1 base, J shed 7 bases, and the junction held 10 bases outside the gene matches.

The chain couples TRBV7-3 to TRBJ2-1; the match to TRBD1 covers 7 bases. The CDR3 has 14 residues. V shed 5 bases and J 4 bases; nucleotides not matched to a gene: 5. Germline CDR1 and CDR2: SGHTA and FQGTGA. The CDR3 DNA reads as TGTGCCAGCAGCCCGGGACAGACATACAATGAGCAGTTCTTC. Translating gives CASSPGQTYNEQFF.

This clone was recorded once. J is TRBJ2-6 and V is TRBV7-2; possibly TRBD2 for D (6 bases). Trimming left V 0 bases short and J 3 bases short, with 18 bases between. Looked up from germline, CDR1 is SGHTA and CDR2 is FQGNSA. The CDR3 sequence is 19 residues long. This chain's CDR3 is CASSLAREVVGGGANVLTF. Here the CDR3 DNA reads TGTGCCAGCAGCTTAGCGAGAGAGGTAGTGGGGGGTGGGGCCAACGTCCTGACTTTC.

This rearrangement joins TRBV2 to TRBJ1-2; 7 bases are a match to TRBD1. Trimming cost V 7 bases and J 4 bases; bases outside gene matches: 6. This CDR3 region has 13 residues. Germline V gene lookup returns CDR1 SNHLY and CDR2 FYNNEI. The CDR3 sequence is CASTSTGIYGYTF. DNA for the CDR3: TGTGCCAGCACATCGACAGGGATCTATGGCTACACCTTC.

This rearrangement joins TRBV5-1 to TRBJ2-2; perhaps TRBD2 as D (6 bases). This CDR3 is built from 16 residues. CDR1 and CDR2 from the germline V gene are SGHRS and YFSETQ. V lost 0 bases and J lost 4, with 13 bases in between. CDR3 sequence reads: CASSLGSSVGTGELFF. In nucleotides, the CDR3 is TGCGCCAGCAGCTTGGGGTCTAGCGTGGGCACCGGGGAGCTGTTTTTT.

The chain combines TRBV5-1 with TRBJ2-1; maybe TRBD2 (6 bases). The germline CDR1 and CDR2 sequences are SGHRS and YFSETQ. The germline V and J ends were trimmed by 0 bases and 4 bases, with 14 bases remaining between them. The CDR3 sequence is 16 residues long. Here the CDR3 reads CASSLGRDSLYNEQFF. In DNA form, the CDR3 reads TGCGCCAGCAGCTTGGGGCGGGACTCACTTTACAATGAGCAGTTCTTC.

V gene TRBV27 combines with J gene TRBJ2-5; TRBD1 aligns across 7 bases. The CDR3 extends over 15 amino acids. V was pared by 6 bases and J by 0 bases, with 7 bases of the junction left unmatched. Germline V gives CDR1 MNHEY, CDR2 SMNVEV (reference sequence). The CDR3, as DNA: TGTGCCAGCAGCCCACAGGGGACCTACCAAGAGACCCAGTACTTC. Amino acids: CASSPQGTYQETQYF.

Only a few counts were recorded for this clone. The J gene is TRBJ1-1, the V gene TRBV2; no clear D gene. V gave up 8 bases and J gave up 1 base, with 11 bases separating them. Germline assignment: CDR1 SNHLY and CDR2 FYNNEI. There are 13 residues in the CDR3. This chain's CDR3 is CASGREQNTEAFF. Here the CDR3 DNA reads TGTGCCAGCGGGAGGGAGCAGAACACTGAAGCTTTCTTT.

This chain uses TRBV6-6 with TRBJ2-1; D remains unclear. Germline loops: CDR1 MNHNY, CDR2 SVGAGI (reference sequence). V was clipped by 2 bases and J by 5 bases, with 16 bases between them. This CDR3 comprises 16 residues. CDR3 sequence (DNA): TGTGCCAGCAGTTACGGTTGGGCAGACCGAGACAATGAGCAGTTCTTC. Translating it yields CASSYGWADRDNEQFF.

Details on this clone: Other DNA sequences in the same sample also yield this CDR3. The chain uses TRBV19 and TRBJ1-5; D is uncertain. V gave up 2 bases and J gave up 5 bases, with 10 bases separating them. The CDR3 length is 14 residues. Germline-derived CDR1 and CDR2 are LNHDA and SQIVND (reference sequence). The CDR3 region has the DNA TGTGCCAGTAGTATAAGTCTCTATGATCAGCCCCAGCATTTT. It codes for CASSISLYDQPQHF.

The genes are TRBV28 and TRBJ2-7; 9 nucleotides line up with TRBD1. The CDR3 consists of 13 residues. In germline, CDR1 is MDHEN, CDR2 SYDVKM. V gave up 8 bases and J gave up 2 bases; unmatched junction bases: 4. The CDR3 region is CASLGQGTYEQYF. CDR3 DNA sequence: TGTGCCAGCCTGGGACAGGGTACCTACGAGCAGTACTTC.